Shown below are 8 T cell receptor beta chains from a single sample sequenced in a study of T cell clusters in autoimmune cytopenias. One tube held mixed TRB-A and TRB-B primer pools for touch-down PCR. TCRdb reprocessed the multiplex PCR reads and keeps a single row for each CDR3 protein, giving no DNA. The sample has 5,500 to 8,000 distinct CDR3 sequences. TRB amplification used around 260 ng of peripheral blood genomic DNA. The same data also went into a second study, on T cell repertoires in aging, cancer and after chemotherapy.

The sequenced material came from peripheral blood. Receptors were obtained from a human donor in good health.

By frequency, this clonotype registers medium-sized (0.01 to 0.1%). The chain couples TRBV6-5 to TRBJ2-3; the D call of TRBD2 rests on TCRdb alone, since no DNA is present to check it. This CDR3 region has 15 residues. Germline V lookup: CDR1 MNHEY, CDR2 SVGAGI. CDR3 sequence: CASSTGTSGRSAQYF.

The rearrangement joins TRBV7-9 to TRBJ1-3; TCRdb indicates TRBD1, and absent DNA this call remains unverified. The CDR3 extends over 15 amino acids. Germline loops: CDR1 SEHNR, CDR2 FQNEAQ (reference sequence). Here the CDR3 reads CASRSPGADGNSIYF.

This sequence joins TRBV12-3 or TRBV12-4 and TRBJ1-3; TCRdb's D call, TRBD1, is unchecked because there is no DNA. This CDR3 is 15 amino acids long. CDR3: CASSLQGRLGNTIYF.

This sequence joins TRBV6-5 and TRBJ2-5; no DNA is available, so the TRBD1 call from TCRdb remains unchecked. The CDR3 sequence is 17 residues long. Germline lookup yields CDR1 MNHEY and CDR2 SVGAGI. The CDR3 sequence: CASSPYGIRGYQETQYF.

The V and J genes are TRBV6-1 and TRBJ1-4. The V gene's germline CDR1 is MNHNS and CDR2 SASEGT. The CDR3 covers 15 residues. CDR3 residues: CASSEVRRINEKLFF.

The chain carries TRBV28 and TRBJ2-2; TCRdb's D gene call, TRBD2, goes unchecked for lack of DNA. CDR1 and CDR2 (germline): MDHEN, SYDVKM. The CDR3 runs to 14 residues. This CDR3 is CASIEGTNTGELFF.

This clonotype shows up as medium-sized (0.01 to 0.1%) by frequency. This rearrangement joins TRBV5-5 to TRBJ2-2; TCRdb reports TRBD2, a call that lacks DNA to check it against. From germline, CDR1 is SGHKS and CDR2 YYEKEE (reference sequence). This CDR3 is built from 16 residues. CDR3 sequence: CASSLAAGGDTGELFF.

This clonotype is identified as medium-sized from frequency. The chain recombines TRBV30 with TRBJ2-2; TCRdb calls TRBD2, which cannot be checked without DNA. Germline CDR1 reads GTSNPN; CDR2 reads SVGIG (reference sequence). This CDR3 is built from 14 residues. The CDR3 loop reads CAGTSGPRGGELFF.